These 32 T cell receptor beta chains originate from one sample sequenced in a study of blood T cell repertoires in COVID-19 (TCRdb year 2020). The library was generated by the immunoSEQ multiplex PCR assay. What TCRdb holds here is the immuneACCESS table cut down to in-frame rearrangements. Part of the clones is not present; checked against another copy, under half of the missing clones reflect an unresolved V gene, and the others are unexplained. Counted in this sample were around 380,000 clones; more than 65% of them appeared once. The top ten clonotypes cover more than 0.85% of the sample. The sequenced sample consisted of peripheral blood. These receptors came from a human donor with acute or convalescent COVID-19. The donor label of this sample is uncertain.

Remarks on this clone: This specimen includes other DNA sequences encoding the same CDR3. The chain couples TRBV18 to TRBJ2-5; the D is unclear. The germline V and J ends were trimmed by 3 bases and 2 bases, with 7 bases remaining between them. The CDR3 totals 13 residues. Germline V lookup: CDR1 KGHSH, CDR2 LQKENI. CDR3 coding DNA: TGTGCCAGCTCACCGTCAGTGCAAGAGACCCAGTACTTC. Encoded protein: CASSPSVQETQYF.

This chain connects TRBV7-9 to TRBJ1-5; maybe TRBD1 (6 bases). This CDR3 is 15 amino acids long. Germline V lookup: CDR1 SEHNR, CDR2 FQNEAQ (reference sequence). V was trimmed by 5 bases and J by 3 bases, leaving 14 bases between them. The CDR3, as DNA: TGTGCCAGCAGCCCTAGGGGGAGGGACAATCAGCCCCAGCATTTT. Protein product: CASSPRGRDNQPQHF.

The gene calls are TRBV19 and TRBJ1-1; D not certain. V gave up 6 bases and J gave up 4 bases, with 15 bases separating them. From germline, CDR1 is LNHDA and CDR2 SQIVND (reference sequence). The CDR3 totals 14 residues. The CDR3 here is CASRSPGDGTEAFF. CDR3 nucleotide sequence: TGTGCCAGTAGGTCCCCGGGAGATGGCACTGAAGCTTTCTTT.

Comments on this clone: Other nucleotide sequences from this sample produce the same CDR3. The chain is built from TRBV19 and TRBJ1-5, with TRBD1 identical over 8 bases. Trimming removed 5 bases from V and 4 bases from J; junction bases left unmatched: 7. This CDR3 has 15 residues. Germline-derived CDR1 and CDR2 are LNHDA and SQIVND (reference sequence). The CDR3 region is CASSVGTGLNQPQHF. CDR3 coding DNA: TGTGCCAGTAGTGTAGGGACAGGTCTAAATCAGCCCCAGCATTTT.

This chain connects TRBV5-1 to TRBJ1-1, with D hard to call. V lost 4 bases, J lost 6 bases, and 13 bases lay in between. This CDR3 spans 13 amino acids. The germline V gene has CDR1 SGHRS and CDR2 YFSETQ. CDR3 nucleotide sequence: TGCGCCAGCAGCCTCGCCTTGAGCGCTGAAGCTTTCTTT. Amino acid sequence: CASSLALSAEAFF.

This clone has just one count. This sequence joins TRBV14 and TRBJ1-6, with a tentative D call TRBD1 (5 bases). From germline, CDR1 is SGHDN and CDR2 FVKESK. The CDR3 runs to 16 residues. Trimming pared 1 base from V and 14 bases from J, leaving 21 bases between. The DNA of the CDR3 is TGTGCCAGCAGCCAAGGGAGACAGTTCGCCTACGAGGCCCTCCACTTT. Its protein product is CASSQGRQFAYEALHF.

The gene calls are TRBV28 and TRBJ1-2, with 9 nucleotides matching TRBD1. The CDR3 extends over 15 amino acids. Losses at the gene ends were 5 bases for V and 6 bases for J; bases not matched to a gene: 10. CDR1 is MDHEN, CDR2 SYDVKM, per germline. CDR3 bases: TGTGCCAGCAGTCACTATCCGGGACAGGGTGATGGCTACACCTTC. Translated, it gives CASSHYPGQGDGYTF.

This clone came up once. The chain uses TRBV7-9 and TRBJ2-7, with a possible D match to TRBD1 (5 bases). Germline V gives CDR1 SEHNR, CDR2 FQNEAQ (reference sequence). The V and J ends lost 2 bases and 3 bases respectively, with 23 bases between them. CDR3 size: 18 residues. CDR3 residues: CASSLFPIQTASFYEQYF. DNA of the CDR3: TGTGCCAGCAGCTTATTCCCCATCCAGACAGCCTCCTTCTACGAGCAGTACTTC.

This clone was seen a few times. The chain is built from TRBV5-1 and TRBJ2-1; D possibly corresponds to TRBD1 (5 bases). Germline CDR1 and CDR2: SGHRS and YFSETQ. The V end was cut by 0 bases, the J end by 4 bases, with 11 bases between. The CDR3 has 15 residues. As DNA, the CDR3 is TGCGCCAGCAGCTTGGAGCACAGGTCGTACAATGAGCAGTTCTTC. Amino acid sequence: CASSLEHRSYNEQFF.

This chain joins TRBV5-1 and TRBJ2-2; TRBD1 matches at 9 bases. V shed 3 bases, J shed 5 bases, and the junction held 5 bases outside the gene matches. The CDR3 runs 15 residues. Germline V CDR1 and CDR2: SGHRS, YFSETQ. DNA for the CDR3: TGCGCCAGCAGCTGGGGACAGGGAGGGACCGGGGAGCTGTTTTTT. Amino acids: CASSWGQGGTGELFF.

There are a few counts of this clone. The V and J genes are TRBV7-8 and TRBJ2-4; 10 bases agree with TRBD2. The CDR3 sequence is 17 residues long. Germline-derived CDR1 and CDR2 are SGHVS and FQNEAQ. V shed 1 base, J shed 9 bases, and the junction held 12 bases outside the gene matches. The CDR3 DNA reads as TGTGCCAGCAGCTTAGTAGCGGGACTAGCGACGGGGGTCATTCAGTACTTC. Translating it yields CASSLVAGLATGVIQYF. Based on the CDR3 plus reference TRBV7-8 and TRBJ2-4, the full variable domain is GAGVSQSPRYKVAKRGQDVALRCDPISGHVSLFWYQQALGQGPEFLTYFQNEAQLDKSGLPSDRFFAERPEGSVSTLKIQRTQQEDSAVYLCASSLVAGLATGVIQYFGAGTRLSVL.

This rearrangement joins TRBV12-3 or TRBV12-4 to TRBJ2-5, with D unclear. This CDR3 has 12 amino acids. The V end lost 5 bases, the J end lost 5 bases, and 9 bases lay between the germline ends. CDR3 DNA sequence: TGTGCCAGCAGTCCCAGGTGGGAGACCCAGTACTTC. Protein sequence: CASSPRWETQYF.

This clone occurred a few times. V is TRBV7-8 and J is TRBJ1-5, with D perhaps TRBD1 (5 bases). Germline V gene data show CDR1 as SGHVS and CDR2 as FQNEAQ. V was cut by 3 bases and J by 0 bases, with 15 bases left in between. CDR3 length equals 17 residues. CDR3 amino acids: CASSFGDWAGSNQPQHF. The CDR3 DNA is TGTGCCAGCAGCTTCGGGGACTGGGCAGGTAGCAATCAGCCCCAGCATTTT.

This clone was seen a handful of times. The chain couples TRBV29-1 to TRBJ1-2; TRBD1 matches at 7 bases. Germline CDR1 is SQVTM and CDR2 is ANQGSEA. Trimming took 3 bases from V and 4 from J; bases not matched to a gene: 17. This CDR3 contains 17 residues. DNA for the CDR3: TGCAGCGTTGATCGGATGGGGACAGTTGGAGCTGGCTATGGCTACACCTTC. The encoded protein is CSVDRMGTVGAGYGYTF.

J is TRBJ2-2 and V is TRBV3-1 (or the pseudogene TRBV3-2), with 10 bases fitting TRBD1. V lost 1 base, J lost 6 bases, and 11 bases stayed unmatched. The CDR3 has 18 residues. The germline V gene has CDR1 LGHDT and CDR2 YNNKEL (reference sequence). The CDR3 spells CASSQGDRGRSKAGELFF. For the CDR3, the DNA is TGTGCCAGCAGCCAAGGGGACAGGGGTCGGAGTAAGGCCGGGGAGCTGTTTTTT.

V and J are TRBV6-5 and TRBJ2-6; no clear D gene. Trimming cost V 8 bases and J 0 bases, with 11 bases left between them. This CDR3 spans 15 amino acids. Germline lookup yields CDR1 MNHEY and CDR2 SVGAGI. In nucleotides, the CDR3 is TGTGCCAGCGTCTCTATTGGCTCTGGGGCCAACGTCCTGACTTTC. It yields the protein CASVSIGSGANVLTF.

V usage is TRBV11-2 and J usage is TRBJ1-1, with D perhaps TRBD1 (5 bases). Between the trimmed V and J ends, which lost 7 bases and 0 bases, there was a span of 15 bases. Germline V CDR1 and CDR2: SGHAT, FQNNGV. The CDR3 length is 15 residues. The chain's CDR3 is CASNPGGMLNTEAFF. The DNA of the CDR3 is TGTGCCAGCAACCCGGGGGGGATGTTGAACACTGAAGCTTTCTTT.

The chain joins TRBV7-9 to TRBJ1-2; D possibly corresponds to TRBD1 (6 bases). The length of the CDR3 is 13 residues. Trimming removed 5 bases at V and 7 bases at J, with 14 bases between. Germline V gene data show CDR1 as SEHNR and CDR2 as FQNEAQ (reference sequence). DNA of the CDR3: TGTGCCAGCAGCCAAGGGGGGGCTAGTGGCTACACCTTC. Its translation is CASSQGGASGYTF.

This sequence joins TRBV5-6 and TRBJ2-7, with D possibly matching TRBD1 (6 bases). The CDR3 sequence is 18 residues long. Looked up from germline, CDR1 is SGHDT and CDR2 is YYEEEE. Trimming removed 0 bases at V and 3 bases at J, with 22 bases between. CDR3 loop: CASSLGFAGSGVSYEQYF. For the CDR3, the DNA is TGTGCCAGCAGCTTGGGGTTCGCAGGGTCAGGGGTGAGCTACGAGCAGTACTTC. Variable domain in full (rest from reference TRBV5-6 and TRBJ2-7): DAGVTQSPTHLIKTRGQQVTLRCSPKSGHDTVSWYQQALGQGPQFIFQYYEEEERQRGNFPDRFSGHQFPNYSSELNVNALLLGDSALYLCASSLGFAGSGVSYEQYFGPGTRLTVT.

The chain couples TRBV12-3 or TRBV12-4 to TRBJ2-5, with unresolved D. V lost 3 bases, J lost 2 bases, and 7 bases lay in between. This CDR3 region has 13 residues. This CDR3 is CASSLPEQETQYF. CDR3 sequence (DNA): TGTGCCAGCAGTTTGCCCGAGCAAGAGACCCAGTACTTC.

J is TRBJ1-5 and V is TRBV6-1; D is unclear. Deletions cut 2 bases from V and 7 bases from J, with 9 bases between. Germline V CDR1 and CDR2: MNHNS, SASEGT. There are 13 residues in the CDR3. The CDR3, as DNA: TGTGCCAGCAGTGAAACCCGGAGCCAGCCCCAGCATTTT. Translation: CASSETRSQPQHF.

On this clone itself: The germline gene is not matched at one end of the junction; a read error may be the cause. This rearrangement joins TRBV30 to TRBJ1-5; 7 bases line up with TRBD1. Germline assignment: CDR1 GTSNPN and CDR2 SVGIG (reference sequence). CDR3 size: 14 residues. The CDR3 coding sequence is TGTACCTGGAGTGTACAAGGGGGCCGGCAGCCCCAGCATTTT. It encodes CTWSVQGGRQPQHF.

The V and J genes are TRBV6-5 and TRBJ1-1, with D possibly matching TRBD1 (6 bases). Per germline, CDR1 MNHEY and CDR2 SVGAGI. The CDR3 length is 15 residues. The germline V and J ends were trimmed by 0 bases and 3 bases, with 11 bases remaining between them. CDR3 bases: TGTGCCAGCAGTTACTCGCGACAGGTGTACACTGAAGCTTTCTTT. It encodes CASSYSRQVYTEAFF.

This chain links TRBV3-1 (or the pseudogene TRBV3-2) with TRBJ1-5; maybe TRBD1 (5 bases). This CDR3 has 15 amino acids. CDR1 and CDR2 (germline): LGHDT, YNNKEL (reference sequence). With 3 bases removed from V and 6 bases from J, the gap between germline ends came to 15 bases. The chain's CDR3 is CASSHTGERGQPQHF. CDR3 bases: TGTGCCAGCAGCCACACGGGGGAGAGAGGTCAGCCCCAGCATTTT.

The chain carries TRBV30 and TRBJ2-2; 9 bases line up with TRBD1. This CDR3 is built from 16 residues. Germline CDR1 GTSNPN, CDR2 SVGIG (reference sequence). V dropped 2 bases and J dropped 5; count of bases not matched to a gene: 9. The CDR3: CAWSSPGTGKTGELFF. Written as DNA, the CDR3 is TGTGCCTGGAGTTCCCCCGGGACAGGGAAGACCGGGGAGCTGTTTTTT.

This sequence joins TRBV6-5 and TRBJ1-5; 7 bases agree with TRBD1. V lost 6 bases and J lost 0; bases outside the gene matches: 5. Germline V CDR1 and CDR2: MNHEY, SVGAGI. The CDR3 totals 15 residues. The CDR3 bases are TGTGCCAGCAGAGTAACAGGGGATAGCAATCAGCCCCAGCATTTT. Translating gives CASRVTGDSNQPQHF.

The chain combines TRBV14 with TRBJ2-3; a weak D match, TRBD1 (5 bases). Germline V gene sequence: CDR1 SGHDN, CDR2 FVKESK. Trimming took off 5 bases at V and 7 bases at J, with 10 bases between the two ends. The CDR3 length is 12 residues. CDR3 residues: CASSSHRNTQYF. The CDR3 DNA reads TGTGCCAGCAGCTCTCACAGGAATACGCAGTATTTT.

This clone appeared a few times. The chain has TRBV2 and TRBJ1-1; D may be TRBD1 (5 bases). Trimming pared 8 bases from V and 1 base from J, leaving 14 bases between. Germline-derived CDR1 and CDR2 are SNHLY and FYNNEI. CDR3 size: 14 residues. The CDR3 sequence is CASSALGQNTEAFF. CDR3 sequence (DNA): TGTGCCAGCTCCGCCCTAGGACAGAACACTGAAGCTTTCTTT.

The CDR3 DNA sequence: TGTGCCAGTTCGGACAGGGTAGGAGGGGATGAGCAGTTCTTC. Translating gives CASSDRVGGDEQFF. The chain carries TRBV19 and TRBJ2-1, with 8 bases fitting TRBD1. There are 14 residues in the CDR3. Germline V gives CDR1 LNHDA, CDR2 SQIVND (reference sequence). Trimming cost V 8 bases and J 8 bases; bases outside gene matches: 11.

This clone was counted only a few times. The V and J genes are TRBV10-3 and TRBJ1-2, with unresolved D. Trimming pared 6 bases from V and 2 bases from J, leaving 19 bases between. The CDR3 length is 16 residues. The germline V gene encodes CDR1 ENHRY and CDR2 SYGVKD. In DNA, the CDR3 is TGTGCCATCAGCGCCTTTTCGGGTCGTCAAAACTATGGCTACACCTTC. This encodes CAISAFSGRQNYGYTF.

The chain recombines TRBV7-9 with TRBJ2-3; the match to TRBD1 covers 7 bases. The CDR3 runs to 14 residues. V trimming: 1 base; J trimming: 4 bases; junction bases outside the gene matches: 2. Germline V gene lookup returns CDR1 SEHNR and CDR2 FQNEAQ (reference sequence). CDR3 residues: CASSLEGASDTQYF. The CDR3 bases are TGTGCCAGCAGCTTAGAGGGGGCATCAGATACGCAGTATTTT.

The V and J genes are TRBV10-1 and TRBJ2-3, with TRBD1 matching 7 bases. The CDR3 sequence is 16 residues long. The germline V gene encodes CDR1 WNHNN and CDR2 SYGVQD (reference sequence). The junction had 6 bases not matched to a gene; V was cut back by 1 base and J by 2 bases. The CDR3: CASSEWGQTYTDTQYF. Here the CDR3 DNA reads TGCGCCAGCAGTGAGTGGGGACAGACATACACAGATACGCAGTATTTT.